The clone carrying this TCR beta chain was observed a few times. This sample stems from a study of patients and donors after allogeneic stem cell transplantation. TCRdb itself ran the RT-PCR reads through MiXCR, one entry per CDR3 protein. This table holds around 170,000 distinct CDR3 sequences, 24% found once. The CDR3 is 15 residues long. V was trimmed by 3 bases and J by 4 bases, leaving 12 bases between them. Germline values: CDR1 SEHNR, CDR2 FQNEAQ (reference sequence). The gene calls are TRBV7-9 and TRBJ1-4; unclear D gene. This TCR was sampled from a human donor who was either an allogeneic HSCT recipient or a stem cell or donor lymphocyte infusion donor (not recorded which). It is not recorded whose cells these are; they may come from a transplant donor. The source material was blood, either unsorted or a sorted T cell fraction (not recorded which). CDR3 nucleotide sequence: TGTGCCAGCAGCTTTATAGGGCATGATAATGAAAAACTGTTTTTT. The encoded protein is CASSFIGHDNEKLFF.